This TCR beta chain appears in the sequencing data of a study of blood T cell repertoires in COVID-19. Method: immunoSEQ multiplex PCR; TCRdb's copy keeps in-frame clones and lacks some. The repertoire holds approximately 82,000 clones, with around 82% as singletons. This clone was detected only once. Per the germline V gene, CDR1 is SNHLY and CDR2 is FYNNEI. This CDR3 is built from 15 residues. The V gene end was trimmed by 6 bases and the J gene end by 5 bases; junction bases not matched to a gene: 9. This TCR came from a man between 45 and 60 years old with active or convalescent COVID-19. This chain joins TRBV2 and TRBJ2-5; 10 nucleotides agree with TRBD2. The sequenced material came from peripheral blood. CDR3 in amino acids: CASRASGGAVETQYF. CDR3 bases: TGTGCCAGCAGGGCGAGCGGGGGGGCAGTTGAGACCCAGTACTTC.